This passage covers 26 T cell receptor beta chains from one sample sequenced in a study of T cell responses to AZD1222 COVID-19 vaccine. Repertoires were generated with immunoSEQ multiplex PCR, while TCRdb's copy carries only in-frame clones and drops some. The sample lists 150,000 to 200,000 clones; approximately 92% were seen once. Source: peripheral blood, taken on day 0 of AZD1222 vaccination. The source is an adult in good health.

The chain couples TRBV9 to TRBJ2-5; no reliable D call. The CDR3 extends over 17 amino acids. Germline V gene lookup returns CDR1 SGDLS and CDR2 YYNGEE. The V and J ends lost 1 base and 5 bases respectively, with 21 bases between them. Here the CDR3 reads CASSVLPPSNTRETQYF. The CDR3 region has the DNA TGTGCCAGCAGCGTACTGCCCCCCTCAAATACTCGGGAGACCCAGTACTTC. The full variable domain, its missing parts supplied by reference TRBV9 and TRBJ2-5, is DSGVTQTPKHLITATGQRVTLRCSPRSGDLSVYWYQQSLDQGLQFLIQYYNGEERAKGNILERFSAQQFPDLHSELNLSSLELGDSALYFCASSVLPPSNTRETQYFGPGTRLLVL.

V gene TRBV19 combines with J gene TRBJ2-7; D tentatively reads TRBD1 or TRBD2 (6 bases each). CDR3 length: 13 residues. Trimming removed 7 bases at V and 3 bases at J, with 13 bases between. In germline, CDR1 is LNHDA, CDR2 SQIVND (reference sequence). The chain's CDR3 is CASNPGALYEQYF. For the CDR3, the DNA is TGTGCCAGTAATCCGGGGGCGCTCTACGAGCAGTACTTC.

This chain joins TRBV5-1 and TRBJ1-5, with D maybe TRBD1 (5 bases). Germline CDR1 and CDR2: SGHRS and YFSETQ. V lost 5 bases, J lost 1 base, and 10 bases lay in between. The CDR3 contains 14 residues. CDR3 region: CASSWDGSNQPQHF. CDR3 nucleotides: TGCGCCAGCAGTTGGGACGGGAGCAATCAGCCCCAGCATTTT. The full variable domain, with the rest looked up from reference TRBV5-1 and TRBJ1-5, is KAGVTQTPRYLIKTRGQQVTLSCSPISGHRSVSWYQQTPGQGLQFLFEYFSETQRNKGNFPGRFSGRQFSNSRSEMNVSTLELGDSALYLCASSWDGSNQPQHFGDGTRLSIL.

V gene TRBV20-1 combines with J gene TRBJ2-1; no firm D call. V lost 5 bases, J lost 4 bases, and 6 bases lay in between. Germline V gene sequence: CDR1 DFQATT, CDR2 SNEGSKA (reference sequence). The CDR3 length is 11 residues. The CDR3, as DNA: TGCAGTGCTGAAGTTTACAATGAGCAGTTCTTC. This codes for CSAEVYNEQFF.

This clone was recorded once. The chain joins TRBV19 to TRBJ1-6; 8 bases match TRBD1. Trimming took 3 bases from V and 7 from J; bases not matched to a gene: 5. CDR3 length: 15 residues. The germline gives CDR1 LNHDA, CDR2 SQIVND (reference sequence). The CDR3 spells CASSMRTGWNSPLHF. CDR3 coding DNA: TGTGCCAGTAGTATGCGGACAGGGTGGAATTCACCCCTCCACTTT.

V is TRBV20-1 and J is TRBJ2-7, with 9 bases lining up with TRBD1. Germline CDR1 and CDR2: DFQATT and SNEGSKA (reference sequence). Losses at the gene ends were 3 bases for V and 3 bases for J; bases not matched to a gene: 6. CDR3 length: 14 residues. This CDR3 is CSASGGDRVYEQYF. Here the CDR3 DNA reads TGCAGTGCTAGTGGCGGGGACAGGGTCTACGAGCAGTACTTC.

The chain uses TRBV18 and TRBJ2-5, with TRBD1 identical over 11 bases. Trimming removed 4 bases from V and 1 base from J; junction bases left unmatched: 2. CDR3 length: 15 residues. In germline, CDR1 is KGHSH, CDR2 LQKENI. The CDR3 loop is CASSRDRGGQETQYF. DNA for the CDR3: TGTGCCAGCTCACGGGACAGGGGGGGCCAAGAGACCCAGTACTTC.

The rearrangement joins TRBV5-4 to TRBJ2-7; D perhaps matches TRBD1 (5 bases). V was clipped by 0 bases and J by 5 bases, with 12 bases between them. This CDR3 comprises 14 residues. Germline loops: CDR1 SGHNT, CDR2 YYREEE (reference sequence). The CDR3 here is CASSLGGVLNEQYF. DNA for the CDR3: TGTGCCAGCAGCTTGGGGGGCGTCCTCAACGAGCAGTACTTC.

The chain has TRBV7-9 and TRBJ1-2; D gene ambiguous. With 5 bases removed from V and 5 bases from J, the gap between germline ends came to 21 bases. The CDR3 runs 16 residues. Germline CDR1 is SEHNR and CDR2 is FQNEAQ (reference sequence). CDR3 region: CASSISSGRGTYGYTF. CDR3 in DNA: TGTGCCAGCAGCATATCCTCGGGCCGCGGCACTTATGGCTACACCTTC.

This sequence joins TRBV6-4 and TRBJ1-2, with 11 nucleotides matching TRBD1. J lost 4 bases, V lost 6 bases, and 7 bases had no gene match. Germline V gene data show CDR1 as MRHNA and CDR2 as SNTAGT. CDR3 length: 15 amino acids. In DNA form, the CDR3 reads TGTGCCAGCAGACAAGGGACAGGGGGGCTCTATGGCTACACCTTC. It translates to CASRQGTGGLYGYTF.

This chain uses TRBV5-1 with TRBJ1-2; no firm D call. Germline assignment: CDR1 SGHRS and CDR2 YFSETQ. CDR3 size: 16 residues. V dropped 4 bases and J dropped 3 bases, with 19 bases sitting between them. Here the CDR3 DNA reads TGCGCCAGCAGCCCGGCTTCGGTAAAGGACTACTATGGCTACACCTTC. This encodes CASSPASVKDYYGYTF.

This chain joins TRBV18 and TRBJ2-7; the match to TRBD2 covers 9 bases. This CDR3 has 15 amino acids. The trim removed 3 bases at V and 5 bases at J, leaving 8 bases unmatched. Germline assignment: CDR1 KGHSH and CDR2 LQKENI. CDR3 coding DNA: TGTGCCAGCTCACCTCCGGGACTAGCAGCTCACGAGCAGTACTTC. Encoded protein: CASSPPGLAAHEQYF.

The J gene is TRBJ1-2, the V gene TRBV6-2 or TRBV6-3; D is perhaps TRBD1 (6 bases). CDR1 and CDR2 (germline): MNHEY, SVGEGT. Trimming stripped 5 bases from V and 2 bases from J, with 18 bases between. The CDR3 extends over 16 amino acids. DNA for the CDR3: TGTGCCAGCAGTGGAAAGACCAGGGGTCGGAACTATGGCTACACCTTC. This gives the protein CASSGKTRGRNYGYTF.

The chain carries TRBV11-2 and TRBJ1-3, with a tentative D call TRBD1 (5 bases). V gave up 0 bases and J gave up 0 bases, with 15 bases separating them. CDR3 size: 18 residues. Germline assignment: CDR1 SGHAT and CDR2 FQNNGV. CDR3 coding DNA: TGTGCCAGCAGCTTAGAGCCGGGACGGTCGAGCTCTGGAAACACCATATATTTT. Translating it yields CASSLEPGRSSSGNTIYF. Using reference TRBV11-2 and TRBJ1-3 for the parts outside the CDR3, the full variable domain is EAGVAQSPRYKIIEKRQSVAFWCNPISGHATLYWYQQILGQGPKLLIQFQNNGVVDDSQLPKDRFSAERLKGVDSTLKIQPAKLEDSAVYLCASSLEPGRSSSGNTIYFGEGSWLTVV.

The CDR3 region has the DNA TGTGCCAGCAGCTTTAGCGGGGGGGCCGGTAAGATAGAGACCCAGTACTTC. Translated, it gives CASSFSGGAGKIETQYF. The chain is built from TRBV7-3 and TRBJ2-5; 11 bases fit TRBD2. Losses at the gene ends were 3 bases for V and 4 bases for J; bases not matched to a gene: 10. Germline V lookup: CDR1 SGHTA, CDR2 FQGTGA. The length of the CDR3 is 17 residues.

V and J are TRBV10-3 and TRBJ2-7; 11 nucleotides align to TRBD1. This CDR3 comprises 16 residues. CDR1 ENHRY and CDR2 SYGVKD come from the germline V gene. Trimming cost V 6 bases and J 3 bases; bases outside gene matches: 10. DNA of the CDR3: TGTGCCATCAGCCCAAAAGGGACAGGGGGTAGCTACGAGCAGTACTTC. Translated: CAISPKGTGGSYEQYF.

CDR3 coding DNA: TGTGCCAGCAGCCAAGTGGAGGCTAGCGGGGGCCTCACAGATACGCAGTATTTT. This gives the protein CASSQVEASGGLTDTQYF. The rearrangement uses TRBV4-2 and TRBJ2-3; 10 bases align to TRBD2. Germline CDR1 reads LGHNA; CDR2 reads YNFKEQ. V gave up 1 base and J gave up 2 bases; unmatched junction bases: 9. This CDR3 comprises 18 residues.

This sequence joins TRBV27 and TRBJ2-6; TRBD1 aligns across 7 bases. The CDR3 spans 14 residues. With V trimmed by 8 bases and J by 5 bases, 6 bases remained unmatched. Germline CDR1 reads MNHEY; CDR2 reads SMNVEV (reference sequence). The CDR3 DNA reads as TGTGCCAGCGGTCGAGGGGGCTGGGCCAACGTCCTGACTTTC. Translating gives CASGRGGWANVLTF.

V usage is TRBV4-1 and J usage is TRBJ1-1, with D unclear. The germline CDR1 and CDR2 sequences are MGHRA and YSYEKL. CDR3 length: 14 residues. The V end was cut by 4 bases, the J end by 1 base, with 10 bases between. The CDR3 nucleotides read TGCGCCAGCAGCCGGAGTCAGGAGAACACTGAAGCTTTCTTT. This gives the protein CASSRSQENTEAFF.

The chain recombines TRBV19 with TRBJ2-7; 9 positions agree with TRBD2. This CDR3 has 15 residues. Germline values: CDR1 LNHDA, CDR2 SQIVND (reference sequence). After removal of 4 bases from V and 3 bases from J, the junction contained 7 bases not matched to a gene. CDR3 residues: CASSTLLAGHYEQYF. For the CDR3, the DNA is TGTGCCAGTAGTACTCTACTAGCGGGCCACTACGAGCAGTACTTC.

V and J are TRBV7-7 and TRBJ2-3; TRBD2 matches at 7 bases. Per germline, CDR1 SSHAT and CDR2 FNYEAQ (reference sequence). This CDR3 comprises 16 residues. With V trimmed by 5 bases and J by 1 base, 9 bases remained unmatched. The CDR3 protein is CASSAEGGGGTDTQYF. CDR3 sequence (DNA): TGTGCCAGCAGCGCCGAGGGTGGGGGGGGCACAGATACGCAGTATTTT.

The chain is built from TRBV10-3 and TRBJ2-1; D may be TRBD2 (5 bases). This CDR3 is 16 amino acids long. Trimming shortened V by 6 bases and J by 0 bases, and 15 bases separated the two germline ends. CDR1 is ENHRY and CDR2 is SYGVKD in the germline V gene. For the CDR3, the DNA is TGTGCCATCAGGGAGCAGAGGGCTAGCTCCTACAATGAGCAGTTCTTC. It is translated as CAIREQRASSYNEQFF.

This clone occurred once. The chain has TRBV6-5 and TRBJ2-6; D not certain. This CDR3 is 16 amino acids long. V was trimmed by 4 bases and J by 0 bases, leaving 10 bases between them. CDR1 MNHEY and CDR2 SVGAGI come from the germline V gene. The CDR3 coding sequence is TGTGCCAGCAGTTCTCCGCATAGCTCTGGGGCCAACGTCCTGACTTTC. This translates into CASSSPHSSGANVLTF.

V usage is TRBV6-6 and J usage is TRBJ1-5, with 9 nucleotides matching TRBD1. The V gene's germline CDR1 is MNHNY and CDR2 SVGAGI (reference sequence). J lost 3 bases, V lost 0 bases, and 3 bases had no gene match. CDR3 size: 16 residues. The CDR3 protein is CASSYSGQGINQPQHF. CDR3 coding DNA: TGTGCCAGCAGTTACTCGGGACAGGGCATCAATCAGCCCCAGCATTTT.

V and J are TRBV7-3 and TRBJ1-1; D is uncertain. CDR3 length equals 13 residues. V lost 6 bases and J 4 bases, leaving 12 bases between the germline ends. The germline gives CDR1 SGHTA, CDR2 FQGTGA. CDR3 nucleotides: TGTGCCAGCAGTTATGACTGGGGCACTGAAGCTTTCTTT. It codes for CASSYDWGTEAFF.

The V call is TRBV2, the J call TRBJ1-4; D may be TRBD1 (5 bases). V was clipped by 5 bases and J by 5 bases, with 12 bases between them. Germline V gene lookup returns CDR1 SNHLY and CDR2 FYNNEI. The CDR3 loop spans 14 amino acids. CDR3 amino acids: CASSLDSVNEKLFF. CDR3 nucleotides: TGTGCCAGCAGTTTAGACAGTGTGAATGAAAAACTGTTTTTT.